The 21 T cell receptor beta chains in this list originate from one sample, sequenced in a study of T cells expressing NK-cell markers. Reanalyzing the 5' RACE reads, TCRdb keeps one entry per CDR3 protein, without DNA. This table holds about 540,000 distinct CDR3 sequences. Sequencing was carried out using blood T cells: a sorted CD56 or NKG2C T cell subset, CD4+ or CD8+ T cells, or bulk PBMC T cells (not recorded which). The receptors come from a young man in good health.

V gene TRBV6-5 combines with J gene TRBJ1-3; TCRdb returns TRBD1, unconfirmable since there is no DNA. Germline V lookup: CDR1 MNHEY, CDR2 SVGAGI. The CDR3 runs to 16 residues. CDR3 sequence: CASSYFGTGAGNTIYF.

This rearrangement joins TRBV5-1 to TRBJ2-3; TCRdb outputs TRBD1, but without DNA this stays unchecked. The CDR3 spans 16 residues. Germline-derived CDR1 and CDR2 are SGHRS and YFSETQ. The CDR3 here is CASSLEATGPTDTQYF.

The rearrangement joins TRBV5-6 to TRBJ2-1; TCRdb calls TRBD1, which cannot be checked without DNA. The CDR3 sequence is 16 residues long. CDR1 and CDR2 from the germline V gene are SGHDT and YYEEEE. CDR3 sequence: CASSAPPGTVFNEQFF.

The chain is built from TRBV19 and TRBJ2-1; no DNA is available, so the TRBD2 call from TCRdb remains unchecked. There are 14 residues in the CDR3. Germline V gene sequence: CDR1 LNHDA, CDR2 SQIVND (reference sequence). The CDR3 loop is CASSWTRTYNEQFF.

This chain's CDR3 is CSAPAAGAFNEQFF. V usage is TRBV29-1 and J usage is TRBJ2-1; as DNA is missing, the TRBD1 call by TCRdb cannot be tested. This CDR3 contains 14 residues. The germline V gene has CDR1 SQVTM and CDR2 ANQGSEA.

J is TRBJ2-2 and V is TRBV5-6; the D call from TCRdb, TRBD1, cannot be confirmed without DNA. Per germline, CDR1 SGHDT and CDR2 YYEEEE. There are 17 residues in the CDR3. CDR3 residues: CASSLAAQGVNTGELFF.

This chain joins TRBV11-2 and TRBJ2-1; TCRdb's D call of TRBD2 is untestable without DNA. This CDR3 is 16 amino acids long. CDR1 SGHAT and CDR2 FQNNGV come from the germline V gene. This chain's CDR3 is CASSPPGTRSLFEQFF.

This CDR3 reads CSAPSRTGELFF. The V gene is TRBV20-1, the J gene TRBJ2-2; TCRdb calls TRBD2, which cannot be checked without DNA. The CDR3 runs 12 residues. Germline assignment: CDR1 DFQATT and CDR2 SNEGSKA (reference sequence).

The chain links TRBV12-3 or TRBV12-4 to TRBJ2-1; the D call of TRBD2 rests on TCRdb alone, since no DNA is present to check it. CDR3 length equals 13 residues. Here the CDR3 reads CASSSIGLAEQFF.

The chain links TRBV6-4 to TRBJ2-1; TCRdb picks TRBD1, but there is no DNA to check that call. The CDR3 contains 14 residues. Germline V gene data show CDR1 as MRHNA and CDR2 as SNTAGT. CDR3 residues: CASSQTGTGYEQFF.

The V call is TRBV10-3, the J call TRBJ2-3; no DNA is available, so the TRBD2 call from TCRdb remains unchecked. The CDR3 has 15 amino acids. Looked up from germline, CDR1 is ENHRY and CDR2 is SYGVKD. The CDR3 region is CATLQRVIKADTQYF.

V and J are TRBV20-1 and TRBJ2-1; TCRdb picks TRBD2, but there is no DNA to check that call. CDR1 DFQATT and CDR2 SNEGSKA come from the germline V gene (reference sequence). This CDR3 has 17 amino acids. The CDR3 loop is CSARDLPASRTYNEQFF.

The V call is TRBV28, the J call TRBJ2-1. CDR1 is MDHEN and CDR2 is SYDVKM in the germline V gene. CDR3 length equals 16 residues. CDR3 loop: CASSLKRGDTYNEQFF.

The chain recombines TRBV24-1 with TRBJ2-5; TCRdb calls TRBD1, which cannot be checked without DNA. The CDR3 is 19 amino acids. CDR1 and CDR2 (germline): KGHDR, SFDVKD. The CDR3: CATSDFARVPGFYQETQYF.

V is TRBV29-1 and J is TRBJ1-1. Germline V CDR1 and CDR2: SQVTM, ANQGSEA. This CDR3 comprises 13 residues. CDR3: CSVWEHGNTEAFF.

The chain is built from TRBV18 and TRBJ2-1; the TCRdb D gene call, TRBD2, has no DNA to confirm it. The CDR3 extends over 16 amino acids. Germline V gives CDR1 KGHSH, CDR2 LQKENI. The CDR3 reads CASSPQLAPMGNEQFF.

The chain employs TRBV7-9 and TRBJ2-7; no DNA is available, so the TRBD2 call from TCRdb remains unchecked. This CDR3 region has 14 residues. Germline loops: CDR1 SEHNR, CDR2 FQNEAQ (reference sequence). CDR3 region: CASSRILAGYEQYF.

This chain joins TRBV11-2 and TRBJ2-5; TCRdb's D call, TRBD1, is unchecked because there is no DNA. The germline V gene encodes CDR1 SGHAT and CDR2 FQNNGV. The CDR3 runs to 15 residues. The chain's CDR3 is CASSLGDRGEETQYF.

The chain joins TRBV6-1 to TRBJ2-1; the TCRdb D gene call, TRBD1, has no DNA to confirm it. The CDR3 totals 14 residues. Germline V gene data show CDR1 as MNHNS and CDR2 as SASEGT. The chain's CDR3 is CASSLSQGGGEQFF.

The chain uses TRBV12-3 or TRBV12-4 and TRBJ2-3; there is no DNA to check the TCRdb D call of TRBD1. This CDR3 has 18 amino acids. CDR3 region: CASSRRRRTPNYTDTQYF.

The gene calls are TRBV12-3 or TRBV12-4 and TRBJ2-1; with no DNA, the TCRdb D assignment of TRBD2 cannot be verified. The CDR3 loop spans 13 amino acids. CDR3 sequence: CASAGSSYNEQFF.